One sample yielded the 25 T cell receptor beta chains listed below, sequenced in a study of T-cell reconstitution after alpha-beta-depleted transplantation in children. Unique molecular identifiers were used to barcode this TCRbeta library. Each CDR3 protein is one row after TCRdb ran MiXCR on the PCR reads. Of 350,000 to 450,000 distinct CDR3 sequences listed, roughly 22% were seen once; the top ten hold about 3.8%. Sample: PBMCs from the stem cell graft donor, taken from the stem cell graft. All receptors come from a human donor who donated a stem cell graft to a child with acute myeloid leukemia.

The chain employs TRBV12-3 or TRBV12-4 and TRBJ1-2, with 8 nucleotides matching TRBD1. The J segment lost 5 bases and the V segment lost 2 bases, leaving 4 bases of the junction unmatched. The CDR3 loop spans 14 amino acids. This chain's CDR3 is CASSLRTGKYGYTF. In DNA form, the CDR3 reads TGTGCCAGCAGTTTAAGGACAGGGAAATATGGCTACACCTTC.

The rearrangement links TRBV6-2 or TRBV6-3 to TRBJ2-7; D is unresolved. CDR3 size: 11 residues. The V gene lost 7 bases and the J gene lost 3 bases, with 7 bases spanning the gap. CDR1 is MNHEY and CDR2 is SVGEGT in the germline V gene. In DNA, the CDR3 is TGTGCCAGCAACGACGGCTACGAGCAGTACTTC. Its translation is CASNDGYEQYF.

In nucleotides, the CDR3 is TGCAGTGCTAGAGAAGGACTAGCGGACTACAATGAGCAGTTCTTC. Protein product: CSAREGLADYNEQFF. The chain has TRBV20-1 and TRBJ2-1, with 10 bases identical to TRBD2. Germline CDR1 reads DFQATT; CDR2 reads SNEGSKA (reference sequence). This CDR3 comprises 15 residues. V was pared by 0 bases and J by 3 bases, with 2 bases of the junction left unmatched.

This clonotype turned up a few times. This CDR3 is CASSLQESYEQYF. The DNA of the CDR3 is TGTGCCAGCAGTTTACAGGAATCCTACGAGCAGTACTTC. The chain links TRBV27 to TRBJ2-7; D unresolved. This CDR3 has 13 residues. Trimming took 2 bases from V and 1 from J, leaving 6 bases between them. From germline, CDR1 is MNHEY and CDR2 SMNVEV (reference sequence).

The chain combines TRBV11-3 with TRBJ2-2; 7 bases line up with TRBD1. V lost 3 bases and J lost 7; bases outside the gene matches: 5. This CDR3 is built from 14 residues. Germline CDR1 is SGHNT and CDR2 is YENEEA. CDR3 bases: TGTGCCAGCAGCTTGACAGGGTTGGACGGGGAGCTGTTTTTT. Translation: CASSLTGLDGELFF.

Only a few counts were recorded for this clonotype. The chain carries TRBV12-3 or TRBV12-4 and TRBJ2-7, with 8 bases identical to TRBD1. V trimming: 3 bases; J trimming: 6 bases; junction bases outside the gene matches: 10. The CDR3 spans 15 residues. Written as DNA, the CDR3 is TGTGCCAGCAGTTTGTCAGGACAGGGTTTCGGCGAGCAGTACTTC. Translation gives CASSLSGQGFGEQYF.

Many counts were recorded for this clonotype. The V call is TRBV6-1, the J call TRBJ2-2, with 7 bases that match TRBD2. The J segment lost 0 bases and the V segment lost 6 bases, leaving 4 bases of the junction unmatched. Germline values: CDR1 MNHNS, CDR2 SASEGT. CDR3 length equals 15 residues. The CDR3 region has the DNA TGTGCCAGCAGCCAGAGCGGGACGAACACCGGGGAGCTGTTTTTT. Amino acids: CASSQSGTNTGELFF.

The gene calls are TRBV25-1 and TRBJ1-4, with TRBD1 matching over 11 bases. The CDR3 is 13 amino acids. The germline gives CDR1 MGHDK, CDR2 SYGVNS. Losses at the gene ends were 6 bases for V and 8 bases for J; bases not matched to a gene: 2. CDR3 sequence (DNA): TGTGCCAGCAGGGGACAGGGGGGCGAAAAACTGTTTTTT. Protein product: CASRGQGGEKLFF.

The V gene is TRBV27, the J gene TRBJ1-6, with D maybe TRBD1 (6 bases). Trimming removed 10 bases at V and 9 bases at J, with 16 bases between. The CDR3 is 13 amino acids. Germline assignment: CDR1 MNHEY and CDR2 SMNVEV (reference sequence). The chain's CDR3 is CATSSGGLSPLHF. CDR3 coding DNA: TGTGCCACCTCCAGCGGGGGGCTTTCACCCCTCCACTTT.

The J gene is TRBJ1-3, the V gene TRBV28, with D possibly being TRBD1 (5 bases). V was pared by 5 bases and J by 0 bases, with 14 bases between. Germline CDR1 is MDHEN and CDR2 is SYDVKM. This CDR3 comprises 16 residues. DNA for the CDR3: TGTGCCAGCAGTAACCCGGGACCTAGCTCTGGAAACACCATATATTTT. It yields the protein CASSNPGPSSGNTIYF.

This clonotype was seen at least ten times. This chain uses TRBV25-1 with TRBJ2-7; 7 bases align to TRBD1. The trim removed 4 bases at V and 3 bases at J, leaving 9 bases unmatched. Germline CDR1 is MGHDK and CDR2 is SYGVNS. The CDR3 totals 15 residues. CDR3 residues: CASSAIQGVRYEQYF. The CDR3 DNA is TGTGCCAGCAGTGCAATTCAGGGGGTACGCTACGAGCAGTACTTC.

This clonotype has just a few counts. V is TRBV15 and J is TRBJ2-3, with D possibly matching TRBD1 (7 bases). V was trimmed by 1 base and J by 1 base, leaving 9 bases between them. CDR1 is LNHNV and CDR2 is YYDKDF in the germline V gene (reference sequence). The CDR3 runs 15 residues. The CDR3 sequence: CATSRGRGGTDTQYF. The CDR3 nucleotides read TGTGCCACCAGCAGAGGCAGGGGGGGCACAGATACGCAGTATTTT.

This clonotype was seen at least ten times. The V and J genes are TRBV20-1 and TRBJ2-7, with D possibly TRBD2 on 5 matching bases. The V gene's germline CDR1 is DFQATT and CDR2 SNEGSKA (reference sequence). V shed 6 bases and J shed 1 base, with 7 bases lying between them. The CDR3 length is 11 residues. Here the CDR3 DNA reads TGCAGTGCGTGGGAGTCCTACGAGCAGTACTTC. Translated, it gives CSAWESYEQYF.

The gene calls are TRBV11-3 and TRBJ2-2, with D uncertain. V was pared by 4 bases and J by 3 bases, with 9 bases between. Germline values: CDR1 SGHNT, CDR2 YENEEA. The CDR3 length is 14 residues. DNA of the CDR3: TGTGCCAGCAGCTACTTCGGCGACACCGGGGAGCTGTTTTTT. Its protein product is CASSYFGDTGELFF. Drawing the rest from reference TRBV11-3 and TRBJ2-2, the complete variable domain is EAGVVQSPRYKIIEKKQPVAFWCNPISGHNTLYWYLQNLGQGPELLIRYENEEAVDDSQLPKDRFSAERLKGVDSTLKIQPAELGDSAVYLCASSYFGDTGELFFGEGSRLTVL.

This clonotype has a handful of counts. This chain links TRBV5-1 with TRBJ2-7, with TRBD2 matching 13 bases. Unmatched junction bases numbered 3, after V lost 4 bases and J lost 5 bases. CDR1 and CDR2 (germline): SGHRS, YFSETQ. The CDR3 consists of 14 residues. CDR3 residues: CASSHGLAGDEQYF. CDR3 DNA sequence: TGCGCCAGCAGCCACGGACTAGCGGGAGACGAGCAGTACTTC.

The rearrangement links TRBV2 to TRBJ2-5; unclear D gene. V was cut by 3 bases and J by 0 bases, with 8 bases left in between. Germline V gene data show CDR1 as SNHLY and CDR2 as FYNNEI. This CDR3 is built from 14 residues. For the CDR3, the DNA is TGTGCCAGCAGTGACCCCAGGTACCAAGAGACCCAGTACTTC. This gives the protein CASSDPRYQETQYF.

The chain is built from TRBV3-1 and TRBJ1-3, with 8 bases matching TRBD1. This CDR3 is 16 amino acids long. Germline V gene sequence: CDR1 LGHDT, CDR2 YNNKEL (reference sequence). The V segment lost 3 bases and the J segment 9 bases; nucleotides outside the gene matches: 13. The DNA for the CDR3 is TGTGCCAGCAGCCACACCGGGGGGACAGGAGGGAGCACCATATATTTT. Its translation is CASSHTGGTGGSTIYF.

This clonotype was counted only a few times. This chain joins TRBV29-1 and TRBJ2-1, with 8 bases that match TRBD2. The CDR3 spans 14 residues. The J segment lost 3 bases and the V segment lost 6 bases, leaving 7 bases of the junction unmatched. Germline CDR1 SQVTM, CDR2 ANQGSEA. The CDR3 loop is CSVGPSGLYNEQFF. As DNA, the CDR3 is TGCAGCGTGGGACCTAGCGGGCTCTACAATGAGCAGTTCTTC.

J is TRBJ1-1 and V is TRBV29-1, with TRBD1 matching 7 bases. The CDR3 contains 13 residues. The trim removed 5 bases at V and 4 bases at J, leaving 7 bases unmatched. Germline CDR1 reads SQVTM; CDR2 reads ANQGSEA. The CDR3 sequence: CSVLRQGSTEAFF. The CDR3, as DNA: TGCAGCGTTTTACGACAGGGTTCCACTGAAGCTTTCTTT.

Many counts were recorded for this clonotype. The chain carries TRBV20-1 and TRBJ2-3; D might be TRBD1 or TRBD2, each matching 6 bases. Between the trimmed V and J ends, which lost 5 bases and 0 bases, there was a span of 15 bases. The CDR3 sequence is 15 residues long. Germline V gene data show CDR1 as DFQATT and CDR2 as SNEGSKA (reference sequence). The CDR3 DNA sequence: TGCAGTGCTTCAAGGAGGGGGGCTAGCACAGATACGCAGTATTTT. It specifies CSASRRGASTDTQYF.

The chain uses TRBV4-3 and TRBJ2-1; 7 nucleotides align to TRBD2. Germline values: CDR1 LGHNA, CDR2 YSLEER. The CDR3 has 18 amino acids. V was pared by 0 bases and J by 2 bases, with 10 bases of the junction left unmatched. The DNA of the CDR3 is TGCGCCAGCAGCCAAGATTACGTCCGGGACTATGCCTACAATGAGCAGTTCTTC. Protein: CASSQDYVRDYAYNEQFF.

This clonotype has more than one count but fewer than ten. The V and J genes are TRBV4-2 and TRBJ2-7, with D perhaps matching TRBD1 or TRBD2 (6 bases each). V gave up 5 bases and J gave up 2 bases, with 13 bases separating them. This CDR3 has 14 amino acids. Germline V lookup: CDR1 LGHNA, CDR2 YNFKEQ. CDR3 in amino acids: CASSGGTSPYEQYF. CDR3 in DNA: TGTGCCAGCAGCGGCGGGACAAGCCCCTACGAGCAGTACTTC.

This chain joins TRBV12-3 or TRBV12-4 and TRBJ2-3; TRBD2 might be the D (6 bases). V lost 3 bases and J 0 bases, leaving 13 bases between the germline ends. The CDR3 has 16 residues. CDR3 nucleotide sequence: TGTGCCAGCAGTTTCGGGCGGGAAGATAGCACAGATACGCAGTATTTT. It encodes CASSFGREDSTDTQYF.

This clonotype was picked up a small number of times. The rearrangement joins TRBV20-1 to TRBJ1-4, with 11 bases that match TRBD1. Germline-derived CDR1 and CDR2 are DFQATT and SNEGSKA (reference sequence). CDR3 length equals 18 residues. Losses at the gene ends were 0 bases for V and 0 bases for J; bases not matched to a gene: 6. CDR3 protein: CSAREGTGGPATNEKLFF. Here the CDR3 DNA reads TGCAGTGCTAGAGAGGGGACAGGGGGTCCCGCAACTAATGAAAAACTGTTTTTT.

The V gene is TRBV29-1, the J gene TRBJ2-2; D gene uncertain. Trimming pared 2 bases from V and 0 bases from J, leaving 7 bases between. CDR3 length equals 14 residues. The germline CDR1 and CDR2 sequences are SQVTM and ANQGSEA. CDR3 coding DNA: TGCAGCGTTGAAAGTCACACGAACACCGGGGAGCTGTTTTTT. Its protein product is CSVESHTNTGELFF.